Each of the 18 T cell receptor beta chains below was sequenced from the same sample in a study of shared clonotypes between healthy human individuals (TCRdb year 2020). Receptor amplification or capture employed the immunoSEQ multiplex PCR assay. TCRdb holds this immuneACCESS table with in-frame rearrangements only. Some clones are missing; in checked studies, unresolved V genes explain under half, and the rest has no known cause. This sample holds 1.5 million to 1.9 million clones; roughly 98% were observed only once. In total, the top ten clones hold about 0.42% of the sample. Sample: naive CD4+ T cells sorted from blood. The sample's cell subset or site label, in plain terms: CD45RA+ positively selected. These receptors were taken from a man aged 25-40 years in good health.

V is TRBV18 and J is TRBJ2-6; 9 nucleotides match TRBD1. The CDR3 is 17 amino acids. Germline trimming cut 3 bases from V and 2 bases from J; bases unmatched to any gene: 5. CDR1 is KGHSH and CDR2 is LQKENI in the germline V gene. The CDR3, as DNA: TGTGCCAGCTCACCTCTTACAGGGGGCGCTGGGGCCAACGTCCTGACTTTC. Protein: CASSPLTGGAGANVLTF.

The chain is built from TRBV7-9 and TRBJ2-7; D might be TRBD1 (6 bases). The germline V gene has CDR1 SEHNR and CDR2 FQNEAQ (reference sequence). V lost 5 bases and J 5 bases, leaving 25 bases between the germline ends. The CDR3 spans 17 residues. The CDR3 region has the DNA TGTGCCAGCAGCACCCGCGCGGTCACAGGGAGAGAGAACGAGCAGTACTTC. It codes for CASSTRAVTGRENEQYF. Using reference TRBV7-9 and TRBJ2-7 for the parts outside the CDR3, the full variable domain is DTGVSQNPRHKITKRGQNVTFRCDPISEHNRLYWYRQTLGQGPEFLTYFQNEAQLEKSRLLSDRFSAERPKGSFSTLEIQRTEQGDSAMYLCASSTRAVTGRENEQYFGPGTRLTVT.

This chain links TRBV13 with TRBJ2-7; no firm D call. The V and J ends lost 6 bases and 2 bases respectively, with 23 bases between them. CDR3 length equals 17 residues. Germline V lookup: CDR1 PRHDT, CDR2 FYEKMQ (reference sequence). The CDR3 nucleotides read TGTGCCAGCAGTCCTACCCCCCAGAGCCTTCCGCCCTACGAGCAGTACTTC. This sequence encodes CASSPTPQSLPPYEQYF.

This chain links TRBV2 with TRBJ2-3; D is ambiguous. Trimming took 7 bases from V and 3 from J, leaving 8 bases between them. CDR3 size: 12 residues. Per the germline V gene, CDR1 is SNHLY and CDR2 is FYNNEI. The CDR3 sequence is CASILGTDTQYF. CDR3 sequence (DNA): TGTGCCAGCATCCTTGGTACAGATACGCAGTATTTT.

The rearrangement joins TRBV29-1 to TRBJ2-3, with D unresolved. The V end was cut by 4 bases, the J end by 3 bases, with 11 bases between. The germline CDR1 and CDR2 sequences are SQVTM and ANQGSEA. CDR3 size: 13 residues. The CDR3 sequence is CSVGPLRTDTQYF. The DNA of the CDR3 is TGCAGCGTTGGGCCGCTCAGGACAGATACGCAGTATTTT.

This clone turned up a few times. The chain recombines TRBV5-4 with TRBJ2-1; D gene unclear. Germline V gene lookup returns CDR1 SGHNT and CDR2 YYREEE (reference sequence). V lost 1 base and J 5 bases, leaving 4 bases between the germline ends. The CDR3 contains 12 residues. The CDR3 DNA sequence: TGTGCCAGCAGCTTGAACCACAATGAGCAGTTCTTC. Translation: CASSLNHNEQFF.

This sequence joins TRBV6-5 and TRBJ2-1; D unresolved. V was trimmed by 0 bases and J by 6 bases, leaving 12 bases between them. Germline V gene data show CDR1 as MNHEY and CDR2 as SVGAGI. The CDR3 has 15 amino acids. CDR3 loop: CASSYSTRRSNEQFF. CDR3 in DNA: TGTGCCAGCAGTTACTCGACACGGAGAAGCAATGAGCAGTTCTTC.

The chain uses TRBV7-2 and TRBJ2-5; 11 nucleotides agree with TRBD2. The CDR3 loop spans 14 amino acids. CDR1 and CDR2 (germline): SGHTA, FQGNSA. J lost 7 bases, V lost 2 bases, and 3 bases had no gene match. Written as DNA, the CDR3 is TGTGCCAGCAGCTTAACTAGCGGGAGAAGGACCCAGTACTTC. Amino acid sequence: CASSLTSGRRTQYF.

The gene calls are TRBV6-4 and TRBJ1-2; 10 bases agree with TRBD1. J lost 4 bases, V lost 0 bases, and 5 bases had no gene match. Germline-derived CDR1 and CDR2 are MRHNA and SNTAGT. This CDR3 contains 16 residues. In DNA, the CDR3 is TGTGCCAGCAGTGACTCGTGGACAGGGGGTTTCTATGGCTACACCTTC. Translated, it gives CASSDSWTGGFYGYTF.

The chain carries TRBV9 and TRBJ1-1, with D uncertain. CDR3 length: 14 amino acids. V lost 4 bases to trimming and J lost 0 bases, with 10 bases between them. Germline V gene lookup returns CDR1 SGDLS and CDR2 YYNGEE. The CDR3 nucleotides are TGTGCCAGCAGCCCCACAGACATGAACACTGAAGCTTTCTTT. Translation: CASSPTDMNTEAFF.

This sequence joins TRBV5-4 and TRBJ1-3, with 8 nucleotides matching TRBD1. Germline lookup yields CDR1 SGHNT and CDR2 YYREEE (reference sequence). CDR3 length: 20 amino acids. The trim removed 6 bases at V and 0 bases at J, leaving 20 bases unmatched. The CDR3 nucleotides read TGTGCCAGCACTACTGGGGGGACAGGTGACACTAGGCGCTCTGGAAACACCATATATTTT. It encodes CASTTGGTGDTRRSGNTIYF.

The chain links TRBV28 to TRBJ2-2; 12 nucleotides agree with TRBD1. With V trimmed by 5 bases and J by 6 bases, 13 bases remained unmatched. The V gene's germline CDR1 is MDHEN and CDR2 SYDVKM. The CDR3 is 18 amino acids. This CDR3 is CASSRPGQGATRSGELFF. As DNA, the CDR3 is TGTGCCAGCAGTCGACCGGGACAGGGGGCGACGAGGTCCGGGGAGCTGTTTTTT. Based on the CDR3 plus reference TRBV28 and TRBJ2-2, the full variable domain is DVKVTQSSRYLVKRTGEKVFLECVQDMDHENMFWYRQDPGLGLRLIYFSYDVKMKEKGDIPEGYSVSREKKERFSLILESASTNQTSMYLCASSRPGQGATRSGELFFGEGSRLTVL.

The rearrangement uses TRBV11-2 and TRBJ1-4; D is possibly TRBD1 (5 bases). The germline CDR1 and CDR2 sequences are SGHAT and FQNNGV. V lost 5 bases and J 5 bases, leaving 21 bases between the germline ends. This CDR3 region has 17 residues. In nucleotides, the CDR3 is TGTGCCAGCAGCCTCCTCGGCGGGTGGGACGGGAATGAAAAACTGTTTTTT. This gives the protein CASSLLGGWDGNEKLFF.

The chain uses TRBV10-1 and TRBJ2-1; TRBD2 agrees at 7 bases. The CDR3 loop spans 13 amino acids. Unmatched junction bases numbered 6, after V lost 3 bases and J lost 10 bases. Germline V gene data show CDR1 as WNHNN and CDR2 as SYGVQD (reference sequence). CDR3 DNA sequence: TGCGCCAGCAGTGATGGGGGGAGGGCCGAGCAGTTCTTC. It encodes CASSDGGRAEQFF.

The V and J genes are TRBV11-2 and TRBJ2-1; TRBD2 matches 11 bases. V lost 1 base to trimming and J lost 0 bases; unmatched junction nucleotides: 5. The CDR3 spans 18 residues. Germline CDR1 is SGHAT and CDR2 is FQNNGV. The CDR3: CASSLGGTSGSSYNEQFF. CDR3 DNA: TGTGCCAGCAGCTTAGGAGGGACTAGCGGAAGCTCCTACAATGAGCAGTTCTTC.

V usage is TRBV27 and J usage is TRBJ2-1, with D possibly being TRBD2 (6 bases). The CDR3 is 13 residues long. V lost 7 bases, J lost 6 bases, and 13 bases lay in between. Germline-derived CDR1 and CDR2 are MNHEY and SMNVEV (reference sequence). CDR3 sequence: CASTRGTPNEQFF. For the CDR3, the DNA is TGTGCCAGCACCCGTGGGACTCCCAATGAGCAGTTCTTC.

The chain links TRBV27 to TRBJ2-7; no clear D gene. The germline V gene encodes CDR1 MNHEY and CDR2 SMNVEV (reference sequence). The CDR3 is 15 residues long. Between the trimmed V and J ends, which lost 1 base and 3 bases, there was a span of 13 bases. The CDR3: CASSLLGRPLYEQYF. The DNA for the CDR3 is TGTGCCAGCAGTTTATTAGGACGCCCGCTCTACGAGCAGTACTTC.

This clone has just one count. This chain links TRBV7-2 with TRBJ2-7, with TRBD2 identical over 9 bases. V shed 2 bases, J shed 4 bases, and the junction held 9 bases outside the gene matches. From germline, CDR1 is SGHTA and CDR2 FQGNSA. The CDR3 spans 16 residues. The CDR3 region has the DNA TGTGCCAGCAGCTTATATAATAGCGGGAGTGGTTACGAGCAGTACTTC. Its translation: CASSLYNSGSGYEQYF.